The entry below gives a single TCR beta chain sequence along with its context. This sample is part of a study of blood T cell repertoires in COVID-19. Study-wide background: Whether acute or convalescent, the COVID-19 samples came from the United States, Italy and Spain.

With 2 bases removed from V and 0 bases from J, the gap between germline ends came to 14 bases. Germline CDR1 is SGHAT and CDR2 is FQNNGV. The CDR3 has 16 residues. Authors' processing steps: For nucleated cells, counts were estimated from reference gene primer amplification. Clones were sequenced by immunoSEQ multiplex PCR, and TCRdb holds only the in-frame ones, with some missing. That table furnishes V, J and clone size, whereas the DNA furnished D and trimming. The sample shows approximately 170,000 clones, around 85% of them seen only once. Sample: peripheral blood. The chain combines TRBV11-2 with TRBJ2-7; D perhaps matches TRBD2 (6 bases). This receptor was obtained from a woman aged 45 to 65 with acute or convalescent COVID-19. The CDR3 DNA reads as TGTGCCAGCAGCTTAATTCGAGGGAGGACCTCCTACGAGCAGTACTTC. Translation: CASSLIRGRTSYEQYF.